These 21 T cell receptor beta chains were sequenced from one sample in a study of OX40 agonist ivuxolimab in advanced cancers. The table came from immunoSEQ multiplex PCR; TCRdb's copy has only in-frame clones and leaves some out. The repertoire holds approximately 86,000 clones, with approximately 90% as singletons. The sample in question was CD4+ or CD8+ T cells sorted from blood, obtained in a trial of the OX40 agonist ivuxolimab. The receptors come from an adult with an advanced solid tumor such as melanoma, head and neck, liver or kidney cancer.

The gene calls are TRBV19 and TRBJ1-2; a possible D gene is TRBD1 (5 bases). Deletions cut 6 bases from V and 4 bases from J, with 9 bases between. The CDR3 is 12 amino acids. Germline lookup yields CDR1 LNHDA and CDR2 SQIVND (reference sequence). CDR3 sequence (DNA): TGTGCCAGTAGGGGGACGACCTATGGCTACACCTTC. Protein: CASRGTTYGYTF. Filled out from reference TRBV19 and TRBJ1-2, the complete variable domain reads DGGITQSPKYLFRKEGQNVTLSCEQNLNHDAMYWYRQDPGQGLRLIYYSQIVNDFQKGDIAEGYSVSREKKESFPLTVTSAQKNPTAFYLCASRGTTYGYTFGSGTRLTVV.

The count of this clone is one. J is TRBJ2-5 and V is TRBV4-1, with TRBD2 matching 9 bases. CDR1 and CDR2 from the germline V gene are MGHRA and YSYEKL. J lost 1 base, V lost 1 base, and 4 bases had no gene match. The CDR3 spans 16 residues. The CDR3 DNA sequence: TGCGCCAGCAGCCAAGTCCCTAGCGGGACCCAAGAGACCCAGTACTTC. Protein: CASSQVPSGTQETQYF.

V is TRBV10-3 and J is TRBJ2-7; D possibly corresponds to TRBD2 (6 bases). V was clipped by 2 bases and J by 1 base, with 6 bases between them. The CDR3 is 13 residues long. Germline CDR1 ENHRY, CDR2 SYGVKD. The CDR3 DNA sequence: TGTGCCATCAGTGAGGGAGGGTCCTACGAGCAGTACTTC. Its protein is CAISEGGSYEQYF.

V is TRBV2 and J is TRBJ2-5, with D perhaps TRBD2 (5 bases). Trimming removed 4 bases at V and 5 bases at J, with 8 bases between. The V gene's germline CDR1 is SNHLY and CDR2 FYNNEI. This CDR3 comprises 12 residues. The CDR3 DNA is TGTGCCAGCAGTGGACTAACGGAGACCCAGTACTTC. Protein product: CASSGLTETQYF.

J is TRBJ2-5 and V is TRBV7-9; the D is unclear. CDR1 and CDR2 (germline): SEHNR, FQNEAQ (reference sequence). Trimming pared 11 bases from V and 0 bases from J, leaving 13 bases between. The CDR3 spans 13 residues. The CDR3 sequence: CAGVGQNQETQYF. In DNA, the CDR3 is TGTGCCGGGGTCGGGCAGAACCAAGAGACCCAGTACTTC.

J is TRBJ2-5 and V is TRBV19; D is perhaps TRBD1 (6 bases). Germline V lookup: CDR1 LNHDA, CDR2 SQIVND (reference sequence). Trimming took off 5 bases at V and 5 bases at J, with 21 bases between the two ends. The CDR3 sequence is 16 residues long. The CDR3 sequence: CASSLFATGPAETQYF. The CDR3 DNA reads as TGTGCCAGTAGTCTCTTCGCGACAGGCCCAGCGGAGACCCAGTACTTC.

The chain carries TRBV4-3 and TRBJ2-3; 14 bases line up with TRBD2. CDR3 length: 18 residues. The V and J ends lost 1 base and 3 bases, in that order; junction bases with no gene match: 6. Germline V gene lookup returns CDR1 LGHNA and CDR2 YSLEER. CDR3 sequence (DNA): TGCGCCAGCAGCCAAGGACTAGCGGGAGGGCCCAGGACAGATACGCAGTATTTT. Protein product: CASSQGLAGGPRTDTQYF.

This clone was seen more than once but under ten times. J is TRBJ1-4 and V is TRBV5-1; D not resolved. V lost 7 bases and J 0 bases, leaving 16 bases between the germline ends. This CDR3 region has 16 residues. Germline V CDR1 and CDR2: SGHRS, YFSETQ. CDR3 nucleotide sequence: TGCGCCAGCGCTATTACCGGCACCACAACTAATGAAAAACTGTTTTTT. Its protein product is CASAITGTTTNEKLFF.

The V and J genes are TRBV7-6 and TRBJ2-5; D gene ambiguous. Trimming shortened V by 1 base and J by 1 base, and 10 bases separated the two germline ends. Germline V gives CDR1 SGHVS, CDR2 FNYEAQ. The CDR3 is 15 amino acids. The DNA of the CDR3 is TGTGCCAGCAGCTTAGAACCTAGTAGCCAAGAGACCCAGTACTTC. It yields the protein CASSLEPSSQETQYF. The complete variable domain, with remaining parts taken from reference TRBV7-6 and TRBJ2-5, reads GAGVSQSPRYKVTKRGQDVALRCDPISGHVSLYWYRQALGQGPEFLTYFNYEAQQDKSGLPNDRFSAERPEGSISTLTIQRTEQRDSAMYRCASSLEPSSQETQYFGPGTRLLVL.

The CDR3 region is CASSGQGRTGELFF. The DNA of the CDR3 is TGCGCCAGCAGTGGCCAGGGAAGAACCGGGGAGCTGTTTTTT. V is TRBV10-1 and J is TRBJ2-2; a weak D match, TRBD1 (5 bases). Germline assignment: CDR1 WNHNN and CDR2 SYGVQD (reference sequence). The CDR3 has 14 residues. Trimming left V 4 bases short and J 5 bases short, with 11 bases between.

This clone was recorded only once. The rearrangement joins TRBV5-6 to TRBJ2-2; D is possibly TRBD2 (5 bases). Germline CDR1 SGHDT, CDR2 YYEEEE. The CDR3 length is 16 residues. Trimming left V 1 base short and J 6 bases short, with 16 bases between. CDR3 sequence: CASSLFRLSSSGELFF. The CDR3 DNA sequence: TGTGCCAGCAGCTTGTTTAGGTTGTCTAGCTCCGGGGAGCTGTTTTTT.

The CDR3 spells CASSVSGTRAGELFF. The CDR3, as DNA: TGTGCCAGCAGCGTTTCCGGGACTAGAGCCGGGGAGCTGTTTTTT. The chain recombines TRBV7-8 with TRBJ2-2; TRBD2 matches at 8 bases. Germline V gives CDR1 SGHVS, CDR2 FQNEAQ. This CDR3 comprises 15 residues. Trimming removed 5 bases from V and 6 bases from J; junction bases left unmatched: 8.

The chain has TRBV19 and TRBJ1-5; 9 nucleotides agree with TRBD1. The trim removed 4 bases at V and 6 bases at J, leaving 10 bases unmatched. The CDR3 is made up of 16 amino acids. Germline V gene lookup returns CDR1 LNHDA and CDR2 SQIVND (reference sequence). Written as DNA, the CDR3 is TGTGCCAGTAGTACCACCCTACAGGGGGCGGGTCAGCCCCAGCATTTT. Protein product: CASSTTLQGAGQPQHF. Looking up the rest from reference TRBV19 and TRBJ1-5 gives the full variable domain: DGGITQSPKYLFRKEGQNVTLSCEQNLNHDAMYWYRQDPGQGLRLIYYSQIVNDFQKGDIAEGYSVSREKKESFPLTVTSAQKNPTAFYLCASSTTLQGAGQPQHFGDGTRLSIL.

The genes are TRBV6-1 and TRBJ2-2; D is possibly TRBD2 (5 bases). Germline V lookup: CDR1 MNHNS, CDR2 SASEGT. Trimming cost V 5 bases and J 0 bases, with 10 bases left between them. The CDR3 sequence is 15 residues long. The CDR3, as DNA: TGTGCCAGCAGTCAGCGGAACACGAACACCGGGGAGCTGTTTTTT. Translated, it gives CASSQRNTNTGELFF.

J is TRBJ2-1 and V is TRBV16; 12 nucleotides match TRBD2. The CDR3 is 16 amino acids. Germline-derived CDR1 and CDR2 are KGHSY and FQNENV. Trimming took 4 bases from V and 6 from J; bases not matched to a gene: 7. CDR3 sequence (DNA): TGTGCCAGCAGCCCCCGACTAGCGGGAGCTATCAATGAGCAGTTCTTC. Translating it yields CASSPRLAGAINEQFF.

The chain links TRBV4-3 to TRBJ2-2; possible D gene TRBD1, 6 bases. V lost 4 bases and J 6 bases, leaving 9 bases between the germline ends. This CDR3 comprises 13 residues. Germline CDR1 is LGHNA and CDR2 is YSLEER. The CDR3 DNA reads TGCGCCAGCAGCCCTCAGGGGCCCGGGGAGCTGTTTTTT. Protein sequence: CASSPQGPGELFF.

This clone was detected once. The V gene is TRBV5-1, the J gene TRBJ2-3; D gene unclear. This CDR3 comprises 15 residues. Germline CDR1 reads SGHRS; CDR2 reads YFSETQ. Between the trimmed V and J ends, which lost 0 bases and 3 bases, there was a span of 11 bases. In DNA, the CDR3 is TGCGCCAGCAGCTTGGGGCGCCCGCGGACAGATACGCAGTATTTT. The encoded protein is CASSLGRPRTDTQYF.

V and J are TRBV6-5 and TRBJ2-7, with 9 nucleotides matching TRBD1. Germline lookup yields CDR1 MNHEY and CDR2 SVGAGI. V lost 6 bases and J lost 7; bases outside the gene matches: 10. This CDR3 region has 14 residues. The CDR3 region has the DNA TGTGCCAGCAGGAAAACCGGGACAGGGTCGGAGCAGTACTTC. Residues: CASRKTGTGSEQYF.

The chain has TRBV30 and TRBJ2-6; 8 bases are shared with TRBD2. Germline V CDR1 and CDR2: GTSNPN, SVGIG (reference sequence). The CDR3 extends over 15 amino acids. Trimming removed 8 bases from V and 4 bases from J; junction bases left unmatched: 10. The DNA for the CDR3 is TGTGCCCGGGGGGGAAAGGGCCCCGGGGCCAACGTCCTGACTTTC. Protein: CARGGKGPGANVLTF. The variable domain in full, completed from reference TRBV30 and TRBJ2-6, reads SQTIHQWPATLVQPVGSPLSLECTVEGTSNPNLYWYRQAAGRGLQLLFYSVGIGQISSEVPQNLSASRPQDRQFILSSKKLLLSDSGFYLCARGGKGPGANVLTFGAGSRLTVL.

This chain joins TRBV19 and TRBJ1-1, with no clear D. Deletions cut 3 bases from V and 4 bases from J, with 12 bases between. Germline CDR1 LNHDA, CDR2 SQIVND (reference sequence). The CDR3 spans 14 residues. Here the CDR3 DNA reads TGTGCCAGTAGTATCGGGCTGCCGGTCACTGAAGCTTTCTTT. Translated, it gives CASSIGLPVTEAFF.

This clone was detected only once. This chain joins TRBV13 and TRBJ2-1; weak D call: TRBD2 (7 bases). The CDR3 has 15 residues. Trimming took 5 bases from V and 5 from J, leaving 16 bases between them. Per germline, CDR1 PRHDT and CDR2 FYEKMQ (reference sequence). The CDR3 protein is CASSLGWGGNNEQFF. For the CDR3, the DNA is TGTGCCAGCAGCCTCGGATGGGGGGGCAACAATGAGCAGTTCTTC.